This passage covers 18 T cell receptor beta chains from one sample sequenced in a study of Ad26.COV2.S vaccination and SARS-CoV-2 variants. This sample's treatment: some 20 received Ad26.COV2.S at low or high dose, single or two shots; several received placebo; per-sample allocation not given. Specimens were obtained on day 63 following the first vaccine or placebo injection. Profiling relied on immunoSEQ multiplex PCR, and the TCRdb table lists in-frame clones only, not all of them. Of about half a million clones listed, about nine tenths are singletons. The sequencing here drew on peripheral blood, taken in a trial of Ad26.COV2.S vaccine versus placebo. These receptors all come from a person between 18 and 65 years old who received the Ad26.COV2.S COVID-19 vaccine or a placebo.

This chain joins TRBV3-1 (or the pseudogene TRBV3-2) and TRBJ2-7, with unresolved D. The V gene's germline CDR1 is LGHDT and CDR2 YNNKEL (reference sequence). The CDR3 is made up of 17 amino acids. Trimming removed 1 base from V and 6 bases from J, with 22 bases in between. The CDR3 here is CASSQVSWRSLPGEQYF. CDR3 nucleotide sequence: TGTGCCAGCAGCCAAGTATCTTGGCGGAGCCTCCCGGGCGAGCAGTACTTC.

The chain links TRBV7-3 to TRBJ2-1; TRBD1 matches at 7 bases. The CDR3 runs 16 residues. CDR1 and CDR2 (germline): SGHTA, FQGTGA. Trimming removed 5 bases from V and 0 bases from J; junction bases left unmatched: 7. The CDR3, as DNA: TGTGCCAGCAGCCCGAGGGGGCCGAGCTCCTACAATGAGCAGTTCTTC. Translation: CASSPRGPSSYNEQFF.

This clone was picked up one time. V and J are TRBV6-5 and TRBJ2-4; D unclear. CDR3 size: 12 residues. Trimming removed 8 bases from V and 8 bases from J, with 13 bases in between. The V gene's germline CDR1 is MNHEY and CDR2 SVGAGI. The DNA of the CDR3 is TGTGCCAGCGCTCCGAATGCTTACATTCAGTACTTC. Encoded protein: CASAPNAYIQYF.

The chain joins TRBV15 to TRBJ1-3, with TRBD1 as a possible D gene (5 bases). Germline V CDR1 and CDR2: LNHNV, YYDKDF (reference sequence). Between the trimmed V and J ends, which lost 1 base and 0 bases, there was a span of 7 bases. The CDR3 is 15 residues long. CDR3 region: CATSRAGGSGNTIYF. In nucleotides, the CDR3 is TGTGCCACCAGCAGAGCTGGGGGCTCTGGAAACACCATATATTTT.

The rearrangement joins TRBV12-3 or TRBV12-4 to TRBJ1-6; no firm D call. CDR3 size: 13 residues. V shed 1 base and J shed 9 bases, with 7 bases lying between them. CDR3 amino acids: CASSLDGFSPLHF. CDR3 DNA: TGTGCCAGCAGTTTAGATGGGTTTTCACCCCTCCACTTT.

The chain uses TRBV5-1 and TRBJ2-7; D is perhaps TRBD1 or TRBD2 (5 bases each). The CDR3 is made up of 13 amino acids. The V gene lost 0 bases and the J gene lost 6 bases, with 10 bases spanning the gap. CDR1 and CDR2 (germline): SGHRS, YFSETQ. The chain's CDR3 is CASSLGGTVEQYF. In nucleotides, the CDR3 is TGCGCCAGCAGCTTGGGGGGGACGGTCGAGCAGTACTTC.

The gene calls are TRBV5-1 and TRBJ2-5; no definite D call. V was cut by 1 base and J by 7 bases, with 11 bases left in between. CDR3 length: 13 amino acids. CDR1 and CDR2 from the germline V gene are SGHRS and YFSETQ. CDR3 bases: TGCGCCAGCAGCTTGCAGTCCCCGGGGACCCAGTACTTC. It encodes CASSLQSPGTQYF.

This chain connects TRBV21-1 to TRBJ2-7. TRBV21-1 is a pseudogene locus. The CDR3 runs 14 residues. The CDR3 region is CASSNRDGSYEQYF. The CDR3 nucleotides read TGTGCCAGCAGCAACCGGGACGGATCCTACGAGCAGTACTTC.

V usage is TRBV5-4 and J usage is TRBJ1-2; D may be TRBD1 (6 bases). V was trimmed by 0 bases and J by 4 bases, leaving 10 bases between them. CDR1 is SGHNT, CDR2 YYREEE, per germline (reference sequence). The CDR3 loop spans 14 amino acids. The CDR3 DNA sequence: TGTGCCAGCAGCTTGGAACAGGGCGGCTATGGCTACACCTTC. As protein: CASSLEQGGYGYTF.

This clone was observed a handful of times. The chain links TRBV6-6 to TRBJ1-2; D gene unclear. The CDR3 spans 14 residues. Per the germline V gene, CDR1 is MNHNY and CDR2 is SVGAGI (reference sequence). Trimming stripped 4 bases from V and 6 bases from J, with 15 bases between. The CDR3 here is CASSFLQSINGYTF. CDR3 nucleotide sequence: TGTGCCAGCAGTTTTTTGCAGAGTATTAATGGCTACACCTTC.

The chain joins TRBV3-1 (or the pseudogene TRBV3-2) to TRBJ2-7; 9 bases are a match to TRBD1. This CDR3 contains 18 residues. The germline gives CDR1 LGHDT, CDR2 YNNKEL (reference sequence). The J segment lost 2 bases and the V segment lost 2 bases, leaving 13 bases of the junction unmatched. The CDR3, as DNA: TGTGCCAGCAGCCAATTGCCACAGGGGGCGTTGGGAACCTACGAGCAGTACTTC. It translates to CASSQLPQGALGTYEQYF.

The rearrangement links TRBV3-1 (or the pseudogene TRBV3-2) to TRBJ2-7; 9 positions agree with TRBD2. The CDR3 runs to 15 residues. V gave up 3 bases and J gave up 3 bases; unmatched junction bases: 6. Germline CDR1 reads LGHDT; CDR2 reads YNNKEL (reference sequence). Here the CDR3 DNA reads TGTGCCAGCAGCCAGGCGGGGGGGGTAGGCTACGAGCAGTACTTC. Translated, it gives CASSQAGGVGYEQYF.

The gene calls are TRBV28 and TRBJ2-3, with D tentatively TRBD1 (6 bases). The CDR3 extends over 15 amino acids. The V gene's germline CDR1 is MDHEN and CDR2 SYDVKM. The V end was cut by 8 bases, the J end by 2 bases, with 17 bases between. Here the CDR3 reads CASDQVPGDTDTQYF. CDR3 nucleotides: TGTGCCAGCGACCAAGTCCCAGGGGACACAGATACGCAGTATTTT.

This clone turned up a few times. The CDR3 region is CASSPNTEIGTF. The CDR3 DNA reads as TGTGCCAGCTCACCTAATACTGAGATTGGCACCTTC. The chain has TRBV18 and TRBJ1-2; D is unclear. The V end lost 3 bases, the J end lost 13 bases, and 15 bases lay between the germline ends. Germline CDR1 and CDR2: KGHSH and LQKENI. The CDR3 has 12 amino acids.

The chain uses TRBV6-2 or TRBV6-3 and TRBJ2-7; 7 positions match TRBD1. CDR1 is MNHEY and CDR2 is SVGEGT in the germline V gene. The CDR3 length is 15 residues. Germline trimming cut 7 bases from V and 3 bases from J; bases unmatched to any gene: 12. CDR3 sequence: CASTPWTGGSYEQYF. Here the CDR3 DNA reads TGTGCCAGCACCCCCTGGACAGGTGGAAGCTACGAGCAGTACTTC.

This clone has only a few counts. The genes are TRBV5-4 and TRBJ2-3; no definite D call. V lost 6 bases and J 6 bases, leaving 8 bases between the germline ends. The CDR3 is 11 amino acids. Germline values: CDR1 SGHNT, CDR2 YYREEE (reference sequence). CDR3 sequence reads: CASTLGDTQYF. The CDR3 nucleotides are TGTGCCAGCACCCTTGGGGATACGCAGTATTTT.

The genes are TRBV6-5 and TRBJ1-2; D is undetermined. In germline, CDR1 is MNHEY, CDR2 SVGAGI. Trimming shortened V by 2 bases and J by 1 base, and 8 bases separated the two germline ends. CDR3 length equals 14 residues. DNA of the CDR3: TGTGCCAGCAGTTACGACTCGAATAACTATGGCTACACCTTC. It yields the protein CASSYDSNNYGYTF.

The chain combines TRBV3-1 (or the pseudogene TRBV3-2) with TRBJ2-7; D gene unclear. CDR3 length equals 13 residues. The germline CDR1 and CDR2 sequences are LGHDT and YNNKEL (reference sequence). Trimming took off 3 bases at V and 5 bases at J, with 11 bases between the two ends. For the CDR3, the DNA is TGTGCCAGCAGCCATGTCTACCTCAACGAGCAGTACTTC. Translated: CASSHVYLNEQYF.